This T cell receptor (beta chain) was found in a study of blood T cells in healthy people across ages. Through a sample-barcoded 5' primer and a J-beta primer mix, a second PCR was run for roughly 7 to 12 cycles. MiXCR, run by TCRdb on the 5' RACE reads, gives a single entry per CDR3 protein. This sample has some 1.5 million distinct CDR3 sequences, with approximately 42% found just once. The table lists this clonotype with a few counts. The sequence derives from a woman between 18 and 29 years old in good health. Sequenced sample: blood.

CDR3 sequence: CASSITSGGADEQFF. For the CDR3, the DNA is TGTGCCAGCAGCATTACTAGCGGGGGGGCTGATGAGCAGTTCTTC. This chain links TRBV6-5 with TRBJ2-1; TRBD2 agrees at 13 bases. CDR1 and CDR2 (germline): MNHEY, SVGAGI. The CDR3 is 15 residues long. Trimming cost V 6 bases and J 8 bases; bases outside gene matches: 7.